The following is a T cell receptor beta chain sequence with its context. These data belong to a study of blood T cell repertoires in COVID-19. Study-level background: COVID-19 samples collected from the United States, Italy and Spain covered acute and convalescent phases. The analysed material was cDNA or gDNA that came from T cells, B-cell-depleted T cells, or PBMCs.

As handled by the study authors: How many nucleated cells were present was estimated from reference gene primer amplification. Assay: immunoSEQ multiplex PCR; the TCRdb copy retains only in-frame clones and omits some. The D gene and trimming were derived from the DNA, and the V and J assignments and clone size from that table. The sample holds fewer than 70,000 clones, 86% seen once. This CDR3 has 13 residues. The J segment lost 4 bases and the V segment lost 4 bases, leaving 4 bases of the junction unmatched. The specimen sequenced was peripheral blood. The receptor was isolated from a woman aged 55-70 years with acute or convalescent COVID-19. This chain uses TRBV12-3 or TRBV12-4 with TRBJ2-7, with 7 bases matching TRBD2. As DNA, the CDR3 is TGTGCCAGCAGTTCCAGCGGGACGTACGAGCAGTACTTC. Protein sequence: CASSSSGTYEQYF.